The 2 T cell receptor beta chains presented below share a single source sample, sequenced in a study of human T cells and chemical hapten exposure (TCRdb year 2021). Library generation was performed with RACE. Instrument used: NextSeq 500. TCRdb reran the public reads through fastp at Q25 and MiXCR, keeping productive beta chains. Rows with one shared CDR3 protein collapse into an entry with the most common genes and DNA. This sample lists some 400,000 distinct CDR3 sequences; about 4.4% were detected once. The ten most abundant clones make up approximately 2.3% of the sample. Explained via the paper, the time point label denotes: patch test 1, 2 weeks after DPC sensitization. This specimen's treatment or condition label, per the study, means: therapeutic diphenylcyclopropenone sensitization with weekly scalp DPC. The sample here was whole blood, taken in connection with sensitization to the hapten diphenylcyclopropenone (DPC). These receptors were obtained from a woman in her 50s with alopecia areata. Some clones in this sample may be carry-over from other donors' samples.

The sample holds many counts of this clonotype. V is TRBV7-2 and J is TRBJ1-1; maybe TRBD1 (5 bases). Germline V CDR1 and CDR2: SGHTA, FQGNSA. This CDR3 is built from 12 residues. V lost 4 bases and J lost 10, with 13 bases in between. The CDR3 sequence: CASSSRTPAAFF. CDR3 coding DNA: TGTGCCAGCAGCTCCCGGACACCGGCAGCTTTCTTT.

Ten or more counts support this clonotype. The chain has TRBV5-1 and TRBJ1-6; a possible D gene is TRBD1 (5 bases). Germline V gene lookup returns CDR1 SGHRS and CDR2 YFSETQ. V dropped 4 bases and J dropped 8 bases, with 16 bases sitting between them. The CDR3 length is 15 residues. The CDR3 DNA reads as TGCGCCAGCAGCCCTCCCGGGGGTGGAGATTCACCCCTCCACTTT. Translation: CASSPPGGGDSPLHF.